Given below is one T cell receptor beta chain in context. Its antigen is currently not known. The input lacks base qualities; no much larger clone sits a single base away. The sample originates from a study of Ad26.COV2.S vaccination and SARS-CoV-2 variants (dated by TCRdb to about 2021). Background on the whole study: Vaccine-arm donors were drawn from COV1001, a multicentre, randomized, double-blind, placebo-controlled phase I-IIa trial of Ad26.COV2.S in healthy adults. The TCR-sequenced set comprised around 30 samples: around 20 Ad26.COV2.S vaccine recipients, 5 placebo recipients and 8 SARS-CoV-2 convalescent individuals. Participants in the trial were split at random into five groups of five each, receiving low-dose or high-dose Ad26.COV2.S once or twice, or else placebo on both occasions. Ad26.COV2.S was administered intramuscularly at a dose of 5x10^10 or 1x10^11 viral particles, either as one shot or as two shots given 56 days apart. Blinding of investigators to trial group allocation was maintained during experiments and outcome assessment. The specificity and breadth of SARS-CoV-2-reactive T cell receptors after Ad26.COV2.S vaccination were assessed by TCRbeta repertoire sequencing.

This specimen's treatment or condition label, per the study, means: about 20 received Ad26.COV2.S at low or high dose, single or two shots; 5 received placebo; per-sample allocation not given. For vaccine and placebo recipients, repertoires were sequenced using samples collected on day 63 after the first injection. In Cohort 1b, roughly 25 adults aged 18-55 years were enrolled at a single site in Boston, USA, between 29 July and 7 August 2020. As a vaccine, Ad26.COV2.S was a replication-incompetent adenovirus type 26 vector that expressed a prefusion-stabilized SARS-CoV-2 spike protein derived from the original Wuhan strain. The paper as a whole reports these results and caveats: It was noted by the authors that total T cell responses may have been underestimated by the TCR breadth and depth analyses. Comparable non-spike TCR breadth was observed between vaccine and placebo recipients, consistent with only spike being contained in the vaccine. Comparing responses between vaccine doses or regimens was not something the study was powered to do. Substantial breadth of spike-specific CD8+ and CD4+ T cell responses was reported after vaccination. Ad26.COV2.S recipients had higher spike-specific TCR breadth than placebo recipients (P = 0.0014).

TCRbeta CDR3 regions were sequenced with the immunoSEQ Assay. After extraction, genomic DNA underwent amplification by bias-controlled multiplex PCR, followed by high-throughput sequencing. For the original study's pipeline: To quantify the absolute abundance of every unique TCRbeta CDR3 region, sequences were collapsed and filtered. T cell fraction was estimated by normalization of TCRbeta template counts to usable DNA, with usable DNA being measured through amplification of reference genes present in all nucleated cells. Repertoire TCRs were annotated as SARS-CoV-2-specific by exact matching of V gene, CDR3 amino acid sequence and J gene to a known reactive TCR set. The reference SARS-CoV-2 TCR set came from MIRA and was filtered for enrichment in COVID-19-positive ImmuneCODE repertoires, removing public or cross-reactive TCRs. Drawing on the MIRA antigens, annotated TCRs were analysed further at the level of specific ORF or position within ORF. Depth was the summed frequency of annotated unique rearrangements, while breadth was defined as annotated unique rearrangements over total unique productive rearrangements. TCR breadth was compared between groups using two-sided Wilcoxon rank-sum tests. TCRdb took this table from immuneACCESS and kept in-frame rearrangements with V and J called. Such tables lack part of the clones; where checked against another copy, unresolved V genes explain under half of the gap, and the rest is unexplained. The V and J calls and the clone size are those of that table, but D and trimming were determined from the DNA. The sample yields some 290,000 clones; approximately 86% were counted once. 2.1% of the sample is in the top ten clones.

This TCR was sampled from a person aged 18-60 years who received the Ad26.COV2.S COVID-19 vaccine or a placebo. The sample was peripheral blood, taken in a trial of Ad26.COV2.S vaccine versus placebo.

Here the CDR3 is given as CAITPDPTNYGYTF. The DNA sequence follows: TGTGCCATCACTCCGGACCCCACTAACTATGGCTACACCTTC. The V gene is TRBV10-3 and the J gene is TRBJ1-2, with no D gene named confidently. From the cysteine up to the phenylalanine, the CDR3 has a length of 14 residues. The retained sequence is limited to the CDR3, 42 bases, with the frame set at the first base. Looking up the germline V gene yields CDR1 ENHRY and CDR2 SYGVKD. V is reduced by 7 bases and J by 0 bases, leaving a spacing of 12 bases between them.